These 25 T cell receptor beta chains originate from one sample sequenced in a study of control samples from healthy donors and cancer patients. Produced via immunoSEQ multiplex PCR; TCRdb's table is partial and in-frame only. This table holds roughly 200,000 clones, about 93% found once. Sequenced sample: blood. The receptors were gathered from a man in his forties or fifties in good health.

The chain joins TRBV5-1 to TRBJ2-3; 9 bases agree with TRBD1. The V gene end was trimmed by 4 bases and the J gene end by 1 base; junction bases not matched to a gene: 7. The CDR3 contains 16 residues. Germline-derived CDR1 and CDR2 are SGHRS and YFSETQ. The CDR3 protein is CASSGKQGARTDTQYF. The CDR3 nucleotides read TGCGCCAGCAGCGGAAAACAGGGGGCACGCACAGATACGCAGTATTTT.

The CDR3 is CASSRPPGQGNYGYTF. CDR3 sequence (DNA): TGTGCCAGCAGTAGACCCCCGGGACAGGGAAACTATGGCTACACCTTC. V and J are TRBV6-6 and TRBJ1-2, with 9 bases fitting TRBD1. Trimming at V came to 5 bases and at J to 2 bases, leaving 9 bases not matched to a gene. Germline values: CDR1 MNHNY, CDR2 SVGAGI (reference sequence). This CDR3 is 16 amino acids long.

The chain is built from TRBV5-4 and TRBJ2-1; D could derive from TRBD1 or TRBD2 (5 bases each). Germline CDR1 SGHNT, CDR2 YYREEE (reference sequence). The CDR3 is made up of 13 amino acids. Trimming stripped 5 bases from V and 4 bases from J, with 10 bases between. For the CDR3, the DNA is TGTGCCAGCAGAGAGGGGCCTTACAATGAGCAGTTCTTC. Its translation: CASREGPYNEQFF.

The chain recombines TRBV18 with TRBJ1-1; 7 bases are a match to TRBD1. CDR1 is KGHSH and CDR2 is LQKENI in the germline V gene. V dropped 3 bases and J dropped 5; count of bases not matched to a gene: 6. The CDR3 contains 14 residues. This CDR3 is CASSPRDSGTEAFF. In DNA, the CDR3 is TGTGCCAGCTCACCCCGGGACAGCGGGACTGAAGCTTTCTTT.

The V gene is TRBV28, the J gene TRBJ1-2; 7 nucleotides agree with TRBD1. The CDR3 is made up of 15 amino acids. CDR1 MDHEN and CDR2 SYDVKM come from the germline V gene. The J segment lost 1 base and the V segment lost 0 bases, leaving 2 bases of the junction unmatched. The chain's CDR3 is CASSLWPGGNYGYTF. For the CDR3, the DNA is TGTGCCAGCAGTTTATGGCCAGGGGGTAACTATGGCTACACCTTC.

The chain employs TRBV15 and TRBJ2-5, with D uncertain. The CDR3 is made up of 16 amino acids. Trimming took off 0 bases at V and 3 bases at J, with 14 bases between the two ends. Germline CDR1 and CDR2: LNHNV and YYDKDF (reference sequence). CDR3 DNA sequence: TGTGCCACCAGCAGAGATCGGGTTGGAGCGAAAGAGACCCAGTACTTC. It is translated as CATSRDRVGAKETQYF.

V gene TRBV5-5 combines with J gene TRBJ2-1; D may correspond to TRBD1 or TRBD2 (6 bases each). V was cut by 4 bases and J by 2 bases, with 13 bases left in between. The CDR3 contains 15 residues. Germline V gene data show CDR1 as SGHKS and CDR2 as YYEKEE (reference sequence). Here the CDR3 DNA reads TGTGCCAGCAGCGGTGAGGGGGGACCCTACAATGAGCAGTTCTTC. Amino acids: CASSGEGGPYNEQFF.

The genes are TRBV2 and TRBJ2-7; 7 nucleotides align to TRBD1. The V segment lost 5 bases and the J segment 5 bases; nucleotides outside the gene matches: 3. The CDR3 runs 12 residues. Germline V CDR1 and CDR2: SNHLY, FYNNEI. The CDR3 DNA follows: TGTGCCAGCAGTAACAGGGGAGACGAGCAGTACTTC. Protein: CASSNRGDEQYF.

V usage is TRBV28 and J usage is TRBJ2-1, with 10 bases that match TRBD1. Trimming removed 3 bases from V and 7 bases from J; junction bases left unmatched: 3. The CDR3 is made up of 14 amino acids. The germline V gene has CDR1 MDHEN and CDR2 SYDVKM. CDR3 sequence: CASSLGQGRNEQFF. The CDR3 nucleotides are TGTGCCAGCAGTTTGGGACAGGGGCGAAATGAGCAGTTCTTC.

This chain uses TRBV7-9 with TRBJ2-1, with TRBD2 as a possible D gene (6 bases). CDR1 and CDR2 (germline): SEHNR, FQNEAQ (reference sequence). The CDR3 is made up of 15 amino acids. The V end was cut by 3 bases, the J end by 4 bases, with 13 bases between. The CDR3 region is CASSLGGVGYNEQFF. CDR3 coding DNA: TGTGCCAGCAGCTTGGGGGGAGTGGGGTACAATGAGCAGTTCTTC.

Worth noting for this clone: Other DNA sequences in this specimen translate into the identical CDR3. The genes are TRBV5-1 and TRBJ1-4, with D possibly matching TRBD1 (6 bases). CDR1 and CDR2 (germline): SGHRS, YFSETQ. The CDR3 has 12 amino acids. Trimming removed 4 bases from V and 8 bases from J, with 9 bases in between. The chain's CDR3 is CASSPQGEKLFF. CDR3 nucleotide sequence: TGCGCCAGCAGCCCTCAGGGGGAAAAACTGTTTTTT.

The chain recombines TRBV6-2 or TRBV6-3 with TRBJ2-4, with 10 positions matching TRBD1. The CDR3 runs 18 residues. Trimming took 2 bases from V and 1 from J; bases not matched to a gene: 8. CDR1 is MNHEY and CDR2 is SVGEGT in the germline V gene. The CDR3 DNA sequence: TGTGCCAGCAGTTACGGGCGACAGGGGGCGCCCGCCAAAAACATTCAGTACTTC. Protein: CASSYGRQGAPAKNIQYF.

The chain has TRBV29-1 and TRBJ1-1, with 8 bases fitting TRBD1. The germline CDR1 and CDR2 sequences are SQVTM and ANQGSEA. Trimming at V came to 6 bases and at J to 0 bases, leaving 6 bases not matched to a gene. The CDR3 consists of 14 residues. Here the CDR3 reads CSVNRGGMNTEAFF. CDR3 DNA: TGCAGCGTCAACAGGGGGGGGATGAACACTGAAGCTTTCTTT.

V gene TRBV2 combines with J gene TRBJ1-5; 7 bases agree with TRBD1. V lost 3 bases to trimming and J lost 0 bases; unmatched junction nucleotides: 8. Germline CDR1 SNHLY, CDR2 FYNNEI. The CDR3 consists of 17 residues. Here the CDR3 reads CASSDQLQGYSNQPQHF. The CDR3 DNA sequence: TGTGCCAGCAGTGACCAATTACAGGGGTATAGCAATCAGCCCCAGCATTTT. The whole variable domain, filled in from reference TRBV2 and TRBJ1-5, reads EPEVTQTPSHQVTQMGQEVILRCVPISNHLYFYWYRQILGQKVEFLVSFYNNEISEKSEIFDDQFSVERPDGSNFTLKIRSTKLEDSAMYFCASSDQLQGYSNQPQHFGDGTRLSIL.

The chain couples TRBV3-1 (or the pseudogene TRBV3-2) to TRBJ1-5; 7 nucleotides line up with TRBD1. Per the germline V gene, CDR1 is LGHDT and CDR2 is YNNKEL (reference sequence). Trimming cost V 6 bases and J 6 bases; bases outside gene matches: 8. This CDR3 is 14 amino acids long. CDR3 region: CASSLTGTAQPQHF. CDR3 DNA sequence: TGTGCCAGCAGTCTGACAGGGACCGCTCAGCCCCAGCATTTT.

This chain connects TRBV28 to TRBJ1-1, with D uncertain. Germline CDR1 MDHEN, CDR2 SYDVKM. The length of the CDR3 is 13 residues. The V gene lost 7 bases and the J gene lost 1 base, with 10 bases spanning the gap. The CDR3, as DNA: TGTGCCAGCACCCTCGAAGGGAACACTGAAGCTTTCTTT. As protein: CASTLEGNTEAFF.

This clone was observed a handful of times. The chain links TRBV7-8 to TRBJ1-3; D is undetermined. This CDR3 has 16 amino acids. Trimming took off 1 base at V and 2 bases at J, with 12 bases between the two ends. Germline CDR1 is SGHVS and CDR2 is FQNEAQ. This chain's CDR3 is CASSLEGSGTGNTIYF. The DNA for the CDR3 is TGTGCCAGCAGCTTAGAGGGTTCGGGTACTGGAAACACCATATATTTT.

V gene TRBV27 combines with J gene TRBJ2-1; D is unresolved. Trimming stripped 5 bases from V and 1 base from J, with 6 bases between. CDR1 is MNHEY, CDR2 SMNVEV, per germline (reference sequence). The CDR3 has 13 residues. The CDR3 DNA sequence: TGTGCCAGCAGTCCCCGGTCCTACAATGAGCAGTTCTTC. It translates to CASSPRSYNEQFF.

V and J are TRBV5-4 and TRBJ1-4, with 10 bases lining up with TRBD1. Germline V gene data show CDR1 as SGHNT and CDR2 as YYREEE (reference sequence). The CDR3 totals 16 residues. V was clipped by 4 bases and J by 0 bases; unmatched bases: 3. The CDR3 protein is CASSAGQGTTNEKLFF. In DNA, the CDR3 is TGTGCCAGCAGCGCGGGACAGGGGACAACTAATGAAAAACTGTTTTTT.

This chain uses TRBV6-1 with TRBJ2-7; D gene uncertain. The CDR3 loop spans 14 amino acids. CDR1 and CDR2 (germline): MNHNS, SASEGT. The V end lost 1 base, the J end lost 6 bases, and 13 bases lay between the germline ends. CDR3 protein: CASSEVKGFGEQYV. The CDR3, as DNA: TGTGCCAGCAGTGAAGTCAAGGGTTTTGGCGAGCAGTACGTC.

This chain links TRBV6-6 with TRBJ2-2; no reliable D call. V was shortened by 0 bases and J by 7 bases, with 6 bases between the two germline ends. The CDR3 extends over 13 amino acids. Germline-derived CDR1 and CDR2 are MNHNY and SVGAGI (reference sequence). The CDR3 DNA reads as TGTGCCAGCAGTTACTCTCAGCTCGGGGAGCTGTTTTTT. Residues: CASSYSQLGELFF.

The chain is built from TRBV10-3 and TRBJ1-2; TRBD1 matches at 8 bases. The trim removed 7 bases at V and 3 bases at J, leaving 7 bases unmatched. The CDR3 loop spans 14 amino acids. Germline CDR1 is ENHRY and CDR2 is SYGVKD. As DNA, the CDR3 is TGTGCCATCAAATCGGACAGGGAGGACTATGGCTACACCTTC. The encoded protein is CAIKSDREDYGYTF.

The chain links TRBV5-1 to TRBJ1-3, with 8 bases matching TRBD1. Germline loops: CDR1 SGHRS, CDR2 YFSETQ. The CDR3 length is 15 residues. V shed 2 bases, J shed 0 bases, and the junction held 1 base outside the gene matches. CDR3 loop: CASSFTGGSGNTIYF. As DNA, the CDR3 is TGCGCCAGCAGCTTCACAGGGGGCTCTGGAAACACCATATATTTT.

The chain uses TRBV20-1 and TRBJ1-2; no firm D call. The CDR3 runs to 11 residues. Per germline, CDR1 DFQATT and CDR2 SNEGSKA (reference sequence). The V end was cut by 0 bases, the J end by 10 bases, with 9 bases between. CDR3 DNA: TGCAGTGCTAGAGAAGGGCCTCACTACACCTTC. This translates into CSAREGPHYTF.

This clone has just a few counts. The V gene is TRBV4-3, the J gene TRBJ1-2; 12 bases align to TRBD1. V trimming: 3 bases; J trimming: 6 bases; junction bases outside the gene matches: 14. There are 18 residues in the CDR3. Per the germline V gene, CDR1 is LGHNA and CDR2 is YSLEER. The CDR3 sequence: CASSHSDPPGQGADGYTF. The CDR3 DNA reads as TGCGCCAGCAGCCATAGCGACCCGCCGGGACAGGGGGCAGATGGCTACACCTTC.